A single sample is the source of the 4 T cell receptor beta chains below, sequenced in a study of blood T cell repertoires in COVID-19. Profiled with immunoSEQ multiplex PCR; TCRdb holds only in-frame clones, not every one. The sample lists hundreds of thousands of clones; roughly 86% were seen once. The material sequenced was peripheral blood. The source of these receptors is a human donor in a cohort sampled during active COVID-19.

The chain recombines TRBV10-3 with TRBJ2-7; 9 bases align to TRBD1. Germline assignment: CDR1 ENHRY and CDR2 SYGVKD. Trimming cost V 3 bases and J 7 bases; bases outside gene matches: 4. The CDR3 extends over 13 amino acids. The CDR3 DNA sequence: TGTGCCATCAGTGAACAGGGGGCAGGAGAGCAGTACTTC. It translates to CAISEQGAGEQYF.

In DNA form, the CDR3 reads TGTGCCAGCAGTTACTCCCAGAGACTAGCAGATTCCTACGAGCAGTACTTC. It translates to CASSYSQRLADSYEQYF. The chain joins TRBV6-2 or TRBV6-3 to TRBJ2-7; 7 bases fit TRBD2. The ends lost 0 bases at V and 1 base at J; junction bases unmatched: 9. The germline V gene encodes CDR1 MNHEY and CDR2 SVGEGT. The CDR3 runs to 17 residues.

This clone was counted between two and nine times. The chain carries TRBV7-8 and TRBJ1-6, with TRBD1 identical over 7 bases. CDR1 is SGHVS, CDR2 FQNEAQ, per germline. This CDR3 is 18 amino acids long. The V gene end was trimmed by 0 bases and the J gene end by 6 bases; junction bases not matched to a gene: 11. CDR3 in DNA: TGTGCCAGCAGCTTAGCTATAGGAGGGGGCTATGGTAATTCACCCCTCCACTTT. Translating gives CASSLAIGGGYGNSPLHF.

The sample holds one count of this clone. This chain links TRBV9 with TRBJ1-1, with D possibly TRBD1 on 5 matching bases. This CDR3 comprises 14 residues. Germline CDR1 and CDR2: SGDLS and YYNGEE. With 4 bases removed from V and 1 base from J, the gap between germline ends came to 11 bases. The CDR3 region is CASSLTDTNTEAFF. The DNA for the CDR3 is TGTGCCAGCAGCCTCACGGACACGAACACTGAAGCTTTCTTT.